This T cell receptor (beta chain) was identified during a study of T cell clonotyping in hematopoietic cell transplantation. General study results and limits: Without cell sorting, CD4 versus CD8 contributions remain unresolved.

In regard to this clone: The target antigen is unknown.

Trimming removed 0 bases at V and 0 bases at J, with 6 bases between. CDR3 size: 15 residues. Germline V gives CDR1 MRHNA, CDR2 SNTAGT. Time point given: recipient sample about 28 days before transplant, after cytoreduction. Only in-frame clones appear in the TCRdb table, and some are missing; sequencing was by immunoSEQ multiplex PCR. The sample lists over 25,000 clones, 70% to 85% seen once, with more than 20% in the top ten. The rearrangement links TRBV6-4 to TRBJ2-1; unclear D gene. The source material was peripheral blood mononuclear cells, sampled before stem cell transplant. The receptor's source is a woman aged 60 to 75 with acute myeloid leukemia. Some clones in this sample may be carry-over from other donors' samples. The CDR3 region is CASSDSRSSYNEQFF. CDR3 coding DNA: TGTGCCAGCAGTGACTCGCGGAGCTCCTACAATGAGCAGTTCTTC.